These T cell receptor beta chains were read from a single sample in a study of T-cell memory formation after mild COVID-19. In TCRdb, the 5' RACE reads were re-called with MiXCR into one record per CDR3 protein. The data contain fewer than 350,000 distinct CDR3 sequences, about 15% of them singletons. Sequencing input: PBMCs or a T cell subset sorted from them (not recorded which). The receptors come from a man younger than 35 who had mild COVID-19 (a few samples of this study predate the infection). Cell type and time point are not known. Both conserved end residues are part of each CDR3. The D gene is left open where the match is weak. Some rows mark clone size as missing; the rest say once, few, many or name a class of expanded clone.

j_gene: TRBJ2-3; v_gene: TRBV5-8; d_gene: .; abundance: .; CDR3aa: CASSLVAVTQYF; CDR3nt: TGTGCCAGCAGCTTGGTGGCAGTTACGCAGTATTTT
j_gene: TRBJ2-7; v_gene: TRBV5-5; d_gene: .; abundance: few; CDR3aa: CASARAGEQYF; CDR3nt: TGTGCCAGCGCCAGGGCGGGCGAGCAGTACTTC
j_gene: TRBJ2-5; v_gene: TRBV5-1; d_gene: .; abundance: .; CDR3aa: CASRYSTPQETQYF; CDR3nt: TGCGCCAGCCGATATTCGACCCCTCAAGAGACCCAGTACTTC
j_gene: TRBJ1-1; v_gene: TRBV30; d_gene: TRBD1; abundance: .; CDR3aa: CAWSDDRQGSAEAFF; CDR3nt: TGTGCCTGGAGTGATGATCGACAGGGGAGCGCTGAAGCTTTCTTT
j_gene: TRBJ2-1; v_gene: TRBV15; d_gene: .; abundance: few; CDR3aa: CATSRDGPLERHEQFF; CDR3nt: TGTGCCACCAGCAGAGATGGGCCTCTGGAGCGTCATGAGCAGTTCTTC
j_gene: TRBJ1-4; v_gene: TRBV12-3/TRBV12-4; d_gene: TRBD1; abundance: few; CDR3aa: CASSLVRTGLFF; CDR3nt: TGTGCCAGCAGTTTAGTTAGGACAGGACTGTTTTTT
j_gene: TRBJ2-7; v_gene: TRBV10-3; d_gene: TRBD1; abundance: few; CDR3aa: CAMRSGQGGAYEQYF; CDR3nt: TGTGCCATGAGGTCGGGACAGGGGGGTGCCTACGAGCAGTACTTC
j_gene: TRBJ1-4; v_gene: TRBV12-3/TRBV12-4; d_gene: .; abundance: .; CDR3aa: CASSGRLLFF; CDR3nt: TGTGCCAGCAGTGGGAGACTCCTGTTTTTT
j_gene: TRBJ1-6; v_gene: TRBV4-2; d_gene: .; abundance: few; CDR3aa: CASSQEDGRGHLHF; CDR3nt: TGTGCCAGCAGCCAAGAAGATGGACGGGGCCACCTCCACTTT
j_gene: TRBJ2-1; v_gene: TRBV13; d_gene: TRBD2; abundance: .; CDR3aa: CASSGLAGGHVEQFF; CDR3nt: TGTGCCAGCAGCGGGTTAGCGGGGGGGCACGTTGAGCAGTTCTTC
j_gene: TRBJ2-2; v_gene: TRBV5-1; d_gene: .; abundance: .; CDR3aa: CASSKEGRTGELFF; CDR3nt: TGCGCCAGCAGCAAGGAGGGGCGGACCGGGGAGCTGTTTTTT
j_gene: TRBJ2-1; v_gene: TRBV5-1; d_gene: .; abundance: few; CDR3aa: CASSLPRSSGGNEQFF; CDR3nt: TGCGCCAGCAGCTTACCCAGATCAAGTGGTGGGAATGAGCAGTTCTTC
j_gene: TRBJ2-5; v_gene: TRBV5-1; d_gene: .; abundance: many; CDR3aa: CASSLEGIQETQYF; CDR3nt: TGCGCCAGCAGCTTGGAAGGTATCCAAGAGACCCAGTACTTC
j_gene: TRBJ1-5; v_gene: TRBV5-5; d_gene: .; abundance: .; CDR3aa: CASSPGATELYSNQPQHF; CDR3nt: TGTGCCAGCAGCCCTGGGGCGACAGAGCTGTATAGCAATCAGCCCCAGCATTTT
j_gene: TRBJ1-2; v_gene: TRBV27; d_gene: TRBD1; abundance: few; CDR3aa: CASSLTGGWGYTF; CDR3nt: TGTGCCAGCAGTTTAACAGGGGGCTGGGGCTACACCTTC
j_gene: TRBJ2-5; v_gene: TRBV5-1; d_gene: .; abundance: few; CDR3aa: CASSLAGSDETQYF; CDR3nt: TGCGCCAGCAGCTTGGCCGGTAGCGACGAGACCCAGTACTTC
j_gene: TRBJ2-5; v_gene: TRBV6-5; d_gene: TRBD2; abundance: few; CDR3aa: CASSSGLVGTQYF; CDR3nt: TGTGCCAGCAGTTCGGGACTAGTTGGGACCCAGTACTTC
j_gene: TRBJ1-5; v_gene: TRBV7-2; d_gene: .; abundance: .; CDR3aa: CASSVYNQPQHF; CDR3nt: TGTGCCAGCAGCGTTTACAATCAGCCCCAGCATTTT
j_gene: TRBJ2-3; v_gene: TRBV29-1; d_gene: .; abundance: .; CDR3aa: CSVARTVTSTDTQYF; CDR3nt: TGCAGCGTCGCCCGGACAGTCACTAGCACAGATACGCAGTATTTT
j_gene: TRBJ2-5; v_gene: TRBV6-2/TRBV6-3; d_gene: TRBD2; abundance: .; CDR3aa: CASRALAGEQETQYF; CDR3nt: TGTGCCAGCAGGGCACTAGCGGGGGAACAAGAGACCCAGTACTTC
j_gene: TRBJ2-2; v_gene: TRBV5-4; d_gene: .; abundance: few; CDR3aa: CASSVGTAGDGELFF; CDR3nt: TGTGCCAGCAGCGTTGGGACGGCGGGTGACGGGGAGCTGTTTTTT
j_gene: TRBJ2-5; v_gene: TRBV5-1; d_gene: .; abundance: .; CDR3aa: CASSPDREQETQYF; CDR3nt: TGCGCCAGCAGCCCGGACAGAGAACAAGAGACCCAGTACTTC
j_gene: TRBJ2-2; v_gene: TRBV28; d_gene: .; abundance: .; CDR3aa: CASSSSGNTGELFF; CDR3nt: TGTGCCAGCAGTTCATCCGGGAACACCGGGGAGCTGTTTTTT
j_gene: TRBJ1-1; v_gene: TRBV7-9; d_gene: .; abundance: few; CDR3aa: CASSPRDTRWLNTEAFF; CDR3nt: TGTGCCAGCAGCCCGCGGGACACCAGATGGTTGAACACTGAAGCTTTCTTT
j_gene: TRBJ2-5; v_gene: TRBV28; d_gene: .; abundance: many; CDR3aa: CASSPTGRETQYF; CDR3nt: TGTGCCAGCAGCCCCACAGGGCGGGAGACCCAGTACTTC
j_gene: TRBJ2-3; v_gene: TRBV6-6; d_gene: TRBD2; abundance: .; CDR3aa: CASSYATSGGYTQYF; CDR3nt: TGTGCCAGCAGTTACGCGACTAGCGGGGGCTATACGCAGTATTTT
j_gene: TRBJ1-1; v_gene: TRBV7-6; d_gene: .; abundance: .; CDR3aa: CASSLGLGSTEAFF; CDR3nt: TGTGCCAGCAGCTTAGGTCTGGGTAGCACTGAAGCTTTCTTT
j_gene: TRBJ1-1; v_gene: TRBV5-1; d_gene: TRBD1; abundance: few; CDR3aa: CASSRGQKMNTEAFF; CDR3nt: TGCGCCAGCAGCAGGGGACAGAAAATGAACACTGAAGCTTTCTTT
j_gene: TRBJ2-5; v_gene: TRBV18; d_gene: .; abundance: few; CDR3aa: CASSQTTGAGETQYF; CDR3nt: TGTGCCAGCTCACAAACCACGGGGGCTGGTGAGACCCAGTACTTC
j_gene: TRBJ1-1; v_gene: TRBV4-1; d_gene: TRBD1; abundance: .; CDR3aa: CASSQGQGAGAEAFF; CDR3nt: TGCGCCAGCAGCCAAGGGCAGGGGGCTGGCGCTGAAGCTTTCTTT
j_gene: TRBJ2-7; v_gene: TRBV2; d_gene: TRBD1; abundance: .; CDR3aa: CASNGGTGNEQYF; CDR3nt: TGTGCCAGCAATGGCGGGACAGGGAACGAGCAGTACTTC
j_gene: TRBJ2-7; v_gene: TRBV5-1; d_gene: TRBD1; abundance: .; CDR3aa: CASTRDRGGYEQYF; CDR3nt: TGCGCCAGCACCCGGGACAGGGGGGGATACGAGCAGTACTTC
j_gene: TRBJ2-1; v_gene: TRBV5-1; d_gene: TRBD2; abundance: .; CDR3aa: CASSLAASGVEQFF; CDR3nt: TGCGCCAGCAGCTTGGCGGCTAGCGGGGTTGAGCAGTTCTTC
j_gene: TRBJ2-7; v_gene: TRBV7-9; d_gene: TRBD2; abundance: .; CDR3aa: CASSSHSGGPSYEQYF; CDR3nt: TGTGCCAGCAGCTCCCACAGCGGGGGGCCGTCCTACGAGCAGTACTTC
j_gene: TRBJ2-5; v_gene: TRBV29-1; d_gene: .; abundance: many; CDR3aa: CSVWIQETQYF; CDR3nt: TGCAGCGTTTGGATCCAAGAGACCCAGTACTTC
j_gene: TRBJ1-4; v_gene: TRBV2; d_gene: .; abundance: .; CDR3aa: CASRFLRREKLFF; CDR3nt: TGTGCCAGCCGGTTCCTCCGGCGGGAAAAACTGTTTTTT
j_gene: TRBJ2-5; v_gene: TRBV5-8; d_gene: TRBD1; abundance: few; CDR3aa: CASSRTIGGLQETQYF; CDR3nt: TGTGCCAGCAGCCGGACGATAGGGGGCCTTCAAGAGACCCAGTACTTC
j_gene: TRBJ2-5; v_gene: TRBV25-1; d_gene: TRBD1; abundance: .; CDR3aa: CASSGDRGRVETQYF; CDR3nt: TGTGCCAGCAGTGGGGACAGGGGGCGTGTAGAGACCCAGTACTTC
j_gene: TRBJ2-1; v_gene: TRBV6-4; d_gene: TRBD2; abundance: .; CDR3aa: CASSDSARASGSPAVF; CDR3nt: TGTGCCAGCAGTGACTCGGCACGGGCTAGCGGGAGCCCTGCGGTCTTC
j_gene: TRBJ2-7; v_gene: TRBV20-1; d_gene: .; abundance: .; CDR3aa: CSARRSYEQYF; CDR3nt: TGCAGTGCTAGGCGGAGCTACGAGCAGTACTTC
j_gene: TRBJ1-2; v_gene: TRBV5-1; d_gene: .; abundance: few; CDR3aa: CASSPSPGGDYGYTF; CDR3nt: TGCGCCAGCTCACCCTCCCCGGGCGGGGACTATGGCTACACCTTC
j_gene: TRBJ2-3; v_gene: TRBV5-5; d_gene: .; abundance: .; CDR3aa: CASSHGLGTDTQYF; CDR3nt: TGTGCCAGCAGCCACGGTCTCGGGACAGATACGCAGTATTTT
j_gene: TRBJ2-3; v_gene: TRBV7-2; d_gene: TRBD1; abundance: few; CDR3aa: CASSFPTQGQGTDTQYF; CDR3nt: TGTGCCAGCAGTTTTCCAACCCAGGGACAGGGGACAGATACGCAGTATTTT
j_gene: TRBJ1-6; v_gene: TRBV12-5; d_gene: TRBD1; abundance: .; CDR3aa: CASARDSHNSPLHF; CDR3nt: TGTGCTAGTGCCAGGGACAGCCATAATTCACCCCTCCACTTT
j_gene: TRBJ1-5; v_gene: TRBV20-1; d_gene: .; abundance: .; CDR3aa: CSSRSPNQPQHF; CDR3nt: TGCAGTTCGCGCAGTCCCAATCAGCCCCAGCATTTT
j_gene: TRBJ2-5; v_gene: TRBV4-1; d_gene: TRBD2; abundance: .; CDR3aa: CASSQELAGGPYAETQYF; CDR3nt: TGCGCCAGCAGCCAAGAACTAGCGGGGGGGCCGTACGCAGAGACCCAGTACTTC
j_gene: TRBJ1-5; v_gene: TRBV2; d_gene: .; abundance: .; CDR3aa: CASRITVYQPQHF; CDR3nt: TGTGCCAGCAGGATAACAGTTTATCAGCCCCAGCATTTT
j_gene: TRBJ1-2; v_gene: TRBV19; d_gene: TRBD1; abundance: .; CDR3aa: CASSKQGALYGYTF; CDR3nt: TGTGCCAGTAGCAAACAGGGGGCCCTCTATGGCTACACCTTC
j_gene: TRBJ1-3; v_gene: TRBV6-6; d_gene: TRBD1; abundance: many; CDR3aa: CASSQRTGPGNTIYF; CDR3nt: TGTGCCAGCAGTCAACGGACAGGGCCTGGAAACACCATATATTTT
j_gene: TRBJ2-7; v_gene: TRBV10-2; d_gene: TRBD2; abundance: few; CDR3aa: CASCSGTISYEQYF; CDR3nt: TGCGCCAGCTGTAGCGGGACCATCTCCTACGAGCAGTACTTC
j_gene: TRBJ2-6; v_gene: TRBV10-2; d_gene: TRBD1; abundance: few; CDR3aa: CASIGQGGGANVLTF; CDR3nt: TGCGCCAGCATCGGACAGGGCGGTGGGGCCAACGTCCTGACTTTC
j_gene: TRBJ1-6; v_gene: TRBV2; d_gene: .; abundance: .; CDR3aa: CASSEGVGNSPLHF; CDR3nt: TGTGCCAGCAGTGAAGGGGTAGGTAATTCACCCCTCCACTTT
j_gene: TRBJ1-2; v_gene: TRBV11-2; d_gene: TRBD1; abundance: .; CDR3aa: CASSLGAGGNGYTF; CDR3nt: TGTGCCAGCAGCTTAGGCGCAGGGGGCAATGGCTACACCTTC
j_gene: TRBJ2-3; v_gene: TRBV19; d_gene: TRBD2; abundance: .; CDR3aa: CASSRRTSGGDLLSDTQYF; CDR3nt: TGTGCCAGTTCCCGCCGGACTAGCGGGGGGGACCTTCTCTCAGATACGCAGTATTTT
j_gene: TRBJ1-1; v_gene: TRBV3-1; d_gene: TRBD1; abundance: .; CDR3aa: CASSPTGGPEAFF; CDR3nt: TGTGCCAGCAGCCCTACAGGGGGTCCTGAAGCTTTCTTT
j_gene: TRBJ2-3; v_gene: TRBV5-1; d_gene: .; abundance: .; CDR3aa: CASIPGQGPDTQYF; CDR3nt: TGCGCCAGCATCCCTGGGCAGGGACCAGATACGCAGTATTTT
j_gene: TRBJ1-2; v_gene: TRBV10-2; d_gene: .; abundance: .; CDR3aa: CASSDRVWNYGYTF; CDR3nt: TGCGCCAGCAGTGACAGGGTGTGGAACTATGGCTACACCTTC